The 17 T cell receptor beta chains reported below all come from one sample, sequenced in a study of blood T cells in healthy people across ages. It was with a sample-barcoded 5' primer and a J-beta primer mix that a second PCR of about 6 to 12 cycles was run. MiXCR, applied by TCRdb to the 5' RACE reads, yields one record per CDR3 protein. Among roughly 1.5 million distinct CDR3 sequences listed, approximately 43% were seen once. The sequenced sample was blood. The receptor source for this set is a woman aged 18-29 years in good health.

There are a few counts of this clonotype. The chain carries TRBV7-9 and TRBJ1-2, with 9 bases aligning to TRBD1. The CDR3 covers 16 residues. Trimming took 2 bases from V and 1 from J; bases not matched to a gene: 5. Germline V gives CDR1 SEHNR, CDR2 FQNEAQ (reference sequence). In nucleotides, the CDR3 is TGTGCCAGCAGCTTACAGGGACAGGGACTTAACTATGGCTACACCTTC. Its translation: CASSLQGQGLNYGYTF.

This clonotype was counted a few times. The chain recombines TRBV27 with TRBJ2-7; 9 bases match TRBD1. V shed 6 bases, J shed 0 bases, and the junction held 6 bases outside the gene matches. The CDR3 is 15 residues long. The germline gives CDR1 MNHEY, CDR2 SMNVEV (reference sequence). The CDR3 region has the DNA TGTGCCAGCAGACAGGGGACAGGGAGCTCCTACGAGCAGTACTTC. Translated, it gives CASRQGTGSSYEQYF.

This rearrangement joins TRBV4-2 to TRBJ2-3; no clear D gene. CDR3 length equals 17 residues. In germline, CDR1 is LGHNA, CDR2 YNFKEQ. The ends were cut back, 0 bases at V and 0 bases at J, with 13 bases in the middle. DNA for the CDR3: TGTGCCAGCAGCCAAGATCTGGGCGCCCCTAGCACAGATACGCAGTATTTT. Protein: CASSQDLGAPSTDTQYF.

The chain links TRBV20-1 to TRBJ2-1; D is undetermined. Germline CDR1 is DFQATT and CDR2 is SNEGSKA (reference sequence). This CDR3 has 15 amino acids. V lost 5 bases and J lost 3, with 17 bases in between. The DNA of the CDR3 is TGCAGTGCTGGAAACTCTCCGCCCCTCTACAATGAGCAGTTCTTC. The encoded protein is CSAGNSPPLYNEQFF.

The chain couples TRBV20-1 to TRBJ2-3, with D unresolved. V gave up 1 base and J gave up 2 bases, with 16 bases separating them. The CDR3 has 16 residues. CDR1 is DFQATT and CDR2 is SNEGSKA in the germline V gene (reference sequence). This CDR3 is CSARGPGSGLTDTQYF. In nucleotides, the CDR3 is TGCAGTGCTAGAGGACCCGGCTCGGGCCTCACAGATACGCAGTATTTT.

This clonotype was counted between two and nine times. The chain uses TRBV3-1 and TRBJ2-6; D is unclear. The germline V gene has CDR1 LGHDT and CDR2 YNNKEL (reference sequence). The CDR3 has 18 amino acids. V lost 1 base and J 0 bases, leaving 13 bases between the germline ends. CDR3 in DNA: TGTGCCAGCAGCCAAGCTCAGTCGCGCTACTCTGGGGCCAACGTCCTGACTTTC. Translation gives CASSQAQSRYSGANVLTF. The variable domain in full, with the rest retrieved from reference TRBV3-1 and TRBJ2-6, is DTAVSQTPKYLVTQMGNDKSIKCEQNLGHDTMYWYKQDSKKFLKIMFSYNNKELIINETVPNRFSPKSPDKAHLNLHINSLELGDSAVYFCASSQAQSRYSGANVLTFGAGSRLTVL.

The chain links TRBV20-1 to TRBJ2-3, with unresolved D. In germline, CDR1 is DFQATT, CDR2 SNEGSKA (reference sequence). This CDR3 is built from 12 residues. With 4 bases removed from V and 3 bases from J, the gap between germline ends came to 8 bases. CDR3 sequence reads: CSATIATDTQYF. In nucleotides, the CDR3 is TGCAGTGCTACAATAGCAACAGATACGCAGTATTTT.

This CDR3 is CASSLSRTGNTEAFF. For the CDR3, the DNA is TGTGCCAGCAGCTTATCAAGGACGGGGAACACTGAAGCTTTCTTT. The chain recombines TRBV11-2 with TRBJ1-1; D remains unclear. The germline gives CDR1 SGHAT, CDR2 FQNNGV. V was shortened by 2 bases and J by 1 base, with 11 bases between the two germline ends. The CDR3 runs 15 residues.

The chain uses TRBV6-5 and TRBJ1-4, with TRBD1 as a possible D gene (5 bases). The CDR3 has 14 amino acids. The germline V gene encodes CDR1 MNHEY and CDR2 SVGAGI. Trimming shortened V by 0 bases and J by 8 bases, and 10 bases separated the two germline ends. CDR3 protein: CASSYSKGNEKLFF. CDR3 DNA sequence: TGTGCCAGCAGTTACTCGAAGGGGAACGAAAAACTGTTTTTT.

The chain employs TRBV6-5 and TRBJ1-2; 7 bases align to TRBD1. This CDR3 has 12 amino acids. Germline CDR1 MNHEY, CDR2 SVGAGI. V lost 4 bases to trimming and J lost 8 bases; unmatched junction nucleotides: 4. In DNA, the CDR3 is TGTGCCAGCAGTTGCAAGGGGGCGGGCTACACCTTC. Residues: CASSCKGAGYTF.

The chain carries TRBV7-9 and TRBJ2-5; D is perhaps TRBD1 (6 bases). The CDR3 runs to 14 residues. V dropped 3 bases and J dropped 5 bases, with 13 bases sitting between them. Germline CDR1 reads SEHNR; CDR2 reads FQNEAQ (reference sequence). The CDR3 bases are TGTGCCAGCAGCTTTGGGGGCACCGGGGAGACCCAGTACTTC. Its protein is CASSFGGTGETQYF. Full variable domain (rest looked up from reference TRBV7-9 and TRBJ2-5): DTGVSQNPRHKITKRGQNVTFRCDPISEHNRLYWYRQTLGQGPEFLTYFQNEAQLEKSRLLSDRFSAERPKGSFSTLEIQRTEQGDSAMYLCASSFGGTGETQYFGPGTRLLVL.

This chain links TRBV20-1 with TRBJ1-2; D not resolved. Deletions cut 5 bases from V and 3 bases from J, with 13 bases between. Germline assignment: CDR1 DFQATT and CDR2 SNEGSKA (reference sequence). The CDR3 totals 13 residues. This CDR3 is CSASLTPYYGYTF. For the CDR3, the DNA is TGCAGTGCTTCACTCACACCTTACTATGGCTACACCTTC.

This clonotype was observed a handful of times. The V and J genes are TRBV20-1 and TRBJ2-3, with TRBD2 matching 12 bases. The V segment lost 0 bases and the J segment 4 bases; nucleotides outside the gene matches: 5. CDR3 length: 16 amino acids. Germline-derived CDR1 and CDR2 are DFQATT and SNEGSKA (reference sequence). The CDR3 sequence is CSARDRRLAGADTQYF. For the CDR3, the DNA is TGCAGTGCTAGAGATCGAAGACTAGCGGGAGCAGATACGCAGTATTTT.

This clonotype was counted a few times. The rearrangement links TRBV11-2 to TRBJ2-5; no reliable D call. CDR3 length: 14 residues. V was trimmed by 1 base and J by 5 bases, leaving 11 bases between them. The germline V gene encodes CDR1 SGHAT and CDR2 FQNNGV. In nucleotides, the CDR3 is TGTGCCAGCAGCTTAGGGGTCCCTCCGGAGACCCAGTACTTC. Translating it yields CASSLGVPPETQYF.

About this clonotype: This may be a read error: a much more frequent sequence differs by one nucleotide. The rearrangement uses TRBV7-9 and TRBJ1-4; no clear D gene. The CDR3 is 12 amino acids. The V gene's germline CDR1 is SEHNR and CDR2 FQNEAQ (reference sequence). The CDR3 nucleotides are TGTGCCGGCAGCACCCCGAGACAAAAACTGTTTTTT. Translated, it gives CAGSTPRQKLFF.

This clonotype was seen more than once but under ten times. The rearrangement uses TRBV9 and TRBJ2-1; D not resolved. This CDR3 contains 14 residues. CDR1 and CDR2 from the germline V gene are SGDLS and YYNGEE. Trimming pared 0 bases from V and 4 bases from J, leaving 8 bases between. The CDR3: CASSVDLRYNEQFF. CDR3 in DNA: TGTGCCAGCAGCGTAGATCTGCGGTACAATGAGCAGTTCTTC.

Regarding this clonotype: Likely a read error: the CDR3 ends without its conserved phenylalanine or tryptophan. The chain joins TRBV12-3 or TRBV12-4 to TRBJ2-7; tentative D call: TRBD1 (6 bases). V was trimmed by 7 bases and J by 0 bases, leaving 13 bases between them. The CDR3 is made up of 14 amino acids. This CDR3 is CASKAQGSSYEQYS. The CDR3 DNA reads TGTGCCAGCAAGGCCCAGGGGAGCTCCTACGAGCAGTACTCC.